This TCR beta chain was observed in a study of cytomegalovirus exposure and HLA in healthy donors. The overall study: There were roughly 110 million unique TCR beta sequences, drawn from 180 million or so T cells, in an earlier analysis.

The donors (healthy individuals) were bone marrow donors. Germline CDR1 is SEHNR and CDR2 is FQNEAQ (reference sequence). V lost 3 bases, J lost 5 bases, and 8 bases lay in between. CDR3 size: 12 residues. Both 60 Vbeta primers and 13 Jbeta primers went into the PCR. Assay: immunoSEQ multiplex PCR; the TCRdb copy retains only in-frame clones and omits some. The sample gives over 150,000 clones, around 86% of which show up once; about 2.5% is in the top ten. The chain recombines TRBV7-9 with TRBJ2-7, with D possibly TRBD2 on 5 matching bases. Sequenced input: PBMCs. The TCR sequence derives from a male donor in good health and CMV-seronegative. CDR3 residues: CASSFKRDEQYF. CDR3 DNA sequence: TGTGCCAGCAGCTTTAAGAGGGACGAGCAGTACTTC.